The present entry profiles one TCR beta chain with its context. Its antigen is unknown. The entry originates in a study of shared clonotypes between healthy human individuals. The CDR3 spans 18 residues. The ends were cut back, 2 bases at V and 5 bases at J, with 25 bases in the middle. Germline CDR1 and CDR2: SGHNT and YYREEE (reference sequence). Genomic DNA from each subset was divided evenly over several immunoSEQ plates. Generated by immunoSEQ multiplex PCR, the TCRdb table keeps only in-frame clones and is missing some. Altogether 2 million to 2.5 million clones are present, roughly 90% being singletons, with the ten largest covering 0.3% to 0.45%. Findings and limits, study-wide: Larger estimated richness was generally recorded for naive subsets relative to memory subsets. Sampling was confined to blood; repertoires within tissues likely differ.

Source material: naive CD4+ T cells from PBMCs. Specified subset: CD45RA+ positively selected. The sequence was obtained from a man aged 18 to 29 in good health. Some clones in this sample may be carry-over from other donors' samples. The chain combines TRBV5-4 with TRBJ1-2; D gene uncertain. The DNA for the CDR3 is TGTGCCAGCAGCTTAAATATCTTAGGTGTTAAAAACGGGTATGGCTACACCTTC. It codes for CASSLNILGVKNGYGYTF.